This T cell receptor beta chain comes out of a study of regulatory T cells in long-lasting Graves disease. Time point in this sample: persistent/refractory GD, antithyroid drugs over 5 years with positive TRAb. Extracted RNA from PBMCs served as the source of the TCR library. With iRepertoire HTBI primers and Arm-PCR of CDR3 regions, TCR beta libraries were built. TCRdb used MiXCR to reprocess the multiplex PCR reads, holding one entry per CDR3 protein. The data show about 470,000 distinct CDR3 sequences, with roughly 20% seen just once and 7% to 10% held by the top ten. As regards this clonotype: The target antigen is unknown.

The V end lost 3 bases, the J end lost 1 base, and 7 bases lay between the germline ends. The germline gives CDR1 SGHAT, CDR2 FQNNGV. This CDR3 contains 13 residues. Broader study findings: Persistent Graves' patients showed reduced TCR diversity versus newly diagnosed patients.

The chain carries TRBV11-2 and TRBJ2-7, with unresolved D. The source of this sequence is a female donor with Graves disease. The specimen was peripheral blood mononuclear cells (PBMCs), collected when the disease was refractory, from a patient treated with antithyroid drugs. The CDR3: CASSFNASYEQYF. The CDR3 nucleotides read TGTGCCAGCAGCTTTAACGCTTCCTACGAGCAGTACTTC. Full variable domain (rest looked up from reference TRBV11-2 and TRBJ2-7): EAGVAQSPRYKIIEKRQSVAFWCNPISGHATLYWYQQILGQGPKLLIQFQNNGVVDDSQLPKDRFSAERLKGVDSTLKIQPAKLEDSAVYLCASSFNASYEQYFGPGTRLTVT.